This TCR beta chain was retrieved from a study of cytomegalovirus exposure and HLA in healthy donors. Across the whole study: In a later analysis, the roughly 120 validation repertoires were reported to have used the same platform as the approximately 620 first-cohort repertoires.

Generated by immunoSEQ multiplex PCR, the TCRdb table keeps only in-frame clones and is missing some. The sample lists some 330,000 clones, 86% occurring once. Study outcomes and limitations: A subsequent analysis found that TCR clusters from the first cohort also tended to co-occur in the 120 or so validation repertoires, with about 95% of cluster scores above 0. Some TCR beta chains (164 of them) were listed as cytomegalovirus-associated. Reported results showed that the classifier diagnosed cytomegalovirus status with high specificity and sensitivity.

A remark on this clone: Its antigen is still unknown.

Germline V CDR1 and CDR2: SGDLS, YYNGEE. The CDR3 is 13 amino acids. Trimming left V 0 bases short and J 6 bases short, with 9 bases between. Sequences were obtained from PBMCs. This sequence joins TRBV9 and TRBJ1-1; D is perhaps TRBD1 (6 bases). This TCR was sampled from a woman between 18 and 29 years old in good health and CMV-seronegative. The CDR3 DNA is TGTGCCAGCAGCGTAGAACAGGGCGCTGAAGCTTTCTTT. It codes for CASSVEQGAEAFF.